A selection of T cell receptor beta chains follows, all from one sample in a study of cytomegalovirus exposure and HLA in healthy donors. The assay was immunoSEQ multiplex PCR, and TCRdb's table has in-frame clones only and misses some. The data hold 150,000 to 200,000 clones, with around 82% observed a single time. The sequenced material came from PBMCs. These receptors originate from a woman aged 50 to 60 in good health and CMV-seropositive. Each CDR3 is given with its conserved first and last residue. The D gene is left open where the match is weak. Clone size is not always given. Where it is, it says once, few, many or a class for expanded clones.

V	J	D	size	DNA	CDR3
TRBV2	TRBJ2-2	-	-	TGTGCCAGCAGGTTAGGGAGCGATGGCGGGGAGCTGTTTTTT	CASRLGSDGGELFF
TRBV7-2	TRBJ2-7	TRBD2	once	TGTGCCAGCAGGGATAGCGGGACCTACGAGCAGTACTTC	CASRDSGTYEQYF
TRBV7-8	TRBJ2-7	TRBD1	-	TGTGCCAGCAGCTCACAGGGGGCGCGGTACGAGCAGTACTTC	CASSSQGARYEQYF
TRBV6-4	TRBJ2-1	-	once	TGTGCCAGCAGTTGCCCGGGTTTCGATGAGCAGTTCTTC	CASSCPGFDEQFF
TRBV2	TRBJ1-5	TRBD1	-	TGTGCCAGCAGGGGACAGGGGGCAAGCAATCAGCCCCAGCATTTT	CASRGQGASNQPQHF
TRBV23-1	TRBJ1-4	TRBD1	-	TGCGCCAGCAGTCAATCAGGGACAGGGGGCCAAACTAATGAAAAACTGTTTTTT	CASSQSGTGGQTNEKLFF
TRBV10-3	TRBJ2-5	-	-	TGTGCCACCGGGTTGGGGCCGGAGACCCAGTACTTC	CATGLGPETQYF
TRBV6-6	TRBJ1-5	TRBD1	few	TGTGCCAGCAGGGGACAGGGGCAGGCTCAGCCCCAGCATTTT	CASRGQGQAQPQHF
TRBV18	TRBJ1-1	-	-	TGTGCCAGCTCACCACGTACAGCGAACACTGAAGCTTTCTTT	CASSPRTANTEAFF
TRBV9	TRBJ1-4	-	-	TGTGCCAGCAGCGCCTCGGGTGCAACTAATGAAAAACTGTTTTTT	CASSASGATNEKLFF
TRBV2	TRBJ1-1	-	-	TGTGCCAGCAGTCCCGTTATTATGAACACTGAAGCTTTCTTT	CASSPVIMNTEAFF
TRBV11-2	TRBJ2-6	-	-	TGTGCCAGCGGGTCTCCGGACTCTCGGGCCAACGTCCTGACTTTC	CASGSPDSRANVLTF
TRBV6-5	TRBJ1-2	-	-	TGTGCCAGCAGACATCCCCCTAACTATGGCTACACCTTC	CASRHPPNYGYTF
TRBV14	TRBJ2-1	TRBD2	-	TGTGCCAGCAGCCGAAGGACTAGAACGTACAATGAGCAGTTCTTC	CASSRRTRTYNEQFF
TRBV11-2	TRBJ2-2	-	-	TGTGCCAGCAGCTCACCCGTAGGGGCAGGCTGGAGGGAGCTGTTTTTT	CASSSPVGAGWRELFF
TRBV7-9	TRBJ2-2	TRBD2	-	TGTGCCAGCAGCAATCAACTAGCGGCGAACACCGGGGAGCTGTTTTTT	CASSNQLAANTGELFF
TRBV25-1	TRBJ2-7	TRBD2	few	TGTGCCAGCAGTGAATCCAGCGGGAGCTCCTACGAGCAGTACTTC	CASSESSGSSYEQYF
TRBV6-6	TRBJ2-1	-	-	TGTGCCAGCAGTCCCCAGGCCCTGGAGCAGTTCTTC	CASSPQALEQFF
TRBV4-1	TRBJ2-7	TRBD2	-	TGCGCCAGCAGCCACCCGGTGCTAGCGGGTTTTTACGAGCAGTACTTC	CASSHPVLAGFYEQYF
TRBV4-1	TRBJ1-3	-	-	TGCGCCAGCAGCCAAGCGGGTCTTGGAAACACCATATATTTT	CASSQAGLGNTIYF
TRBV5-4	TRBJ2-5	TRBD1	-	TGTGCCAGCAGCTTGGCCAGTCAGGGGGCTGGAGAGACCCAGTACTTC	CASSLASQGAGETQYF
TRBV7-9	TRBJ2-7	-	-	TGTGCCAGCAGCTTGTTCGACAGGTCCTACGAGCAGTACTTC	CASSLFDRSYEQYF
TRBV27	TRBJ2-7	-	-	TGTGCCAGGCCCAACGAGGAGGGGTCCTACGAGCAGTACTTC	CARPNEEGSYEQYF
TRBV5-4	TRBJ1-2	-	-	TGTGCCAGCAGCTTGAACCGAGGGAACTATGGCTACACCTTC	CASSLNRGNYGYTF
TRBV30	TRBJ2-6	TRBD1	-	TGTGCCTGGATTGGGACAGGTCGTTTTGGGGCCAACGTCCTGACTTTC	CAWIGTGRFGANVLTF
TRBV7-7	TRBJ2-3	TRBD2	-	TGTGCCAGCAGCCCACTAGCGTCCTTCACAGATACGCAGTATTTT	CASSPLASFTDTQYF
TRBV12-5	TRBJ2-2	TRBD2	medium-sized	TGTGCTAGTGGTTCCGGGGGGACGATTGGGCTGTTTTTT	CASGSGGTIGLFF
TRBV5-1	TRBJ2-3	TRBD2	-	TGCGCCAGCAGCGCCCTACTAGCGGGGGGGCAGGATACGCAGTATTTT	CASSALLAGGQDTQYF
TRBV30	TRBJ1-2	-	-	TGTGCCTGGAGTGCGGCCAGGGGCCCCTATGGCTACACCTTC	CAWSAARGPYGYTF
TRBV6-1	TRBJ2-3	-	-	TGTGCCAGCAGTGACAGGGGAAGGGTGGATACGCAGTATTTT	CASSDRGRVDTQYF
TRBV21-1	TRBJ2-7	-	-	TGTGCCAGCAGAAAAGTCCCCCCAGGGGATACCTACGAGCAGTACTTC	CASRKVPPGDTYEQYF
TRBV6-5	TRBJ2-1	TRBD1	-	TGTGCCAGCAGTTGGGACAGCAAATCCTACAATGAGCAGTTCTTC	CASSWDSKSYNEQFF
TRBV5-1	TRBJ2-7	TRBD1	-	TGCGCCAGCAGCTTGGAAGGGGGCGGTTTCTACGAGCAGTACTTC	CASSLEGGGFYEQYF
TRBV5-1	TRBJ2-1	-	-	TGCGCCAGCAGCTGGACCAGGACTGAAGGTGCTCTTTACAATGAGCAGTTCTTC	CASSWTRTEGALYNEQFF
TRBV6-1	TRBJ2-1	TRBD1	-	TGTGCCAGCTCGTTAACAGGGGGCAATGAGCAGTTCTTC	CASSLTGGNEQFF
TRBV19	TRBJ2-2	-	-	TGTGCCAGTACCCCGGATGCGAGGACCGGGGAGCTGTTTTTT	CASTPDARTGELFF
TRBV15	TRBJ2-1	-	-	TGTGCCACCAGCAGAGGGGGGGGCGGTAGAAATGAGCAGTTCTTC	CATSRGGGGRNEQFF
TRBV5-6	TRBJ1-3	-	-	TGTGCCAGCAGCTTCATCGGAAACACCATATATTTT	CASSFIGNTIYF
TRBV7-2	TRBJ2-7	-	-	TGTGCCAGCAGCTCCGAAGTCGGTAGGCAGTACTTC	CASSSEVGRQYF
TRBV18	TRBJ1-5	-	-	TGTGCCAGCTCACCGGGCGGGGAGCTGCAATATTTT	CASSPGGELQYF
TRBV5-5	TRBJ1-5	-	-	TGTGCCAGCAGCTCCCCAGGACAGCCCCAGCATTTT	CASSSPGQPQHF
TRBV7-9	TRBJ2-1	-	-	TGTGCCAGCAGCTTAGGCGGACTGAACAATGAGCAGTTCTTC	CASSLGGLNNEQFF
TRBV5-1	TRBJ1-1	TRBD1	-	TGCGCCAGCAGCATCCGGACGACAGGGGGCTTGACTGAAGCTTTCTTT	CASSIRTTGGLTEAFF
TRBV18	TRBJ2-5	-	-	TGTGCCAGCTCACCAGGCTTCCAAGAGACCCAGTACTTC	CASSPGFQETQYF
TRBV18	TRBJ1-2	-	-	TGTGCCAGCTCACCACCTTTGGGGGCAGGGTATGGCTACACCTTC	CASSPPLGAGYGYTF
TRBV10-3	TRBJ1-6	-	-	TGTGCCATCAGCTCGAGAGGTCCCGGGGACTCCTATAATTCACCCCTCCACTTT	CAISSRGPGDSYNSPLHF
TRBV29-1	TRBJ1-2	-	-	TGCAGCGTTGAAGATAAGCAGGGGAACTATGGCTACACCTTC	CSVEDKQGNYGYTF
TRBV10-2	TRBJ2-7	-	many	TGCGCCAGCAGTGTTGGGGGGGGCCCACCCTACGAGCAGTACTTC	CASSVGGGPPYEQYF
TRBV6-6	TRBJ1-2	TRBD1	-	TGTGCCAGCAGTCTAAACATGGGACAGAACTATGGCTACACCTTC	CASSLNMGQNYGYTF
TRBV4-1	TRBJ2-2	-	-	TGCGCCAGCAGCCATGTTAGTTGGACCGGGGAGCTGTTTTTT	CASSHVSWTGELFF
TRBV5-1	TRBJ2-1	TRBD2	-	TGCGCCAGCAGCTTCCTAGCGGGGGAAACTAATGAGCAGTTCTTC	CASSFLAGETNEQFF
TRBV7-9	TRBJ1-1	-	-	TGTTCCAGCAGCTATGACCAGGGAAAAGCTTTCTTT	CSSSYDQGKAFF
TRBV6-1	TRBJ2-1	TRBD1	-	TGTGCCAGCAGTGGGGGAGGACAGGGGACCAATGAGCAGTTCTTC	CASSGGGQGTNEQFF
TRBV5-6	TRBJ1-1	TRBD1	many	TGTGCCAGCGGACAGGGTGGAATGAACACTGAAGCTTTCTTT	CASGQGGMNTEAFF
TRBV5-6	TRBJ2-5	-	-	TGTGCCAGCAGCTTGATGGCGGGCCAAGAGACCCAGTACTTC	CASSLMAGQETQYF
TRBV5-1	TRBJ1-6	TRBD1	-	TGCGCCAGCAGCTTGGCGGTGACAGGGGTAGATTCACCCCTCCACTTT	CASSLAVTGVDSPLHF